This passage covers 22 T cell receptor beta chains from one sample sequenced in a study of blood T cell repertoires in COVID-19. Profiling relied on immunoSEQ multiplex PCR, and the TCRdb table lists in-frame clones only, not all of them. The sample has about 300,000 clones, 75% to 90% seen once. Sequencing was carried out using PBMCs or T cells enriched from blood (not recorded which). These receptors came from a woman between 50 and 59 years old who had recovered from COVID-19.

This chain uses TRBV11-3 with TRBJ1-1; D is perhaps TRBD1 (6 bases). The CDR3 is 15 amino acids. V was trimmed by 4 bases and J by 1 base, leaving 13 bases between them. The germline CDR1 and CDR2 sequences are SGHNT and YENEEA. The CDR3 nucleotides are TGTGCCAGCAGCTCTACAAAACAGGGGAACACTGAAGCTTTCTTT. Its translation: CASSSTKQGNTEAFF.

The chain uses TRBV21-1 and TRBJ2-7; TRBD1 was called by the table and not checked on the DNA. TRBV21-1 is noted as a pseudogene. This CDR3 region has 15 residues. The CDR3 bases are TGTGCCAGCAGCAAAGGGGGACAGGGGGCGCGGGAGCAGTACTTC. Its translation: CASSKGGQGAREQYF.

The chain combines TRBV6-5 with TRBJ2-7, with D maybe TRBD1 (6 bases). The CDR3 is 14 residues long. CDR1 and CDR2 from the germline V gene are MNHEY and SVGAGI. Trimming took off 7 bases at V and 0 bases at J, with 13 bases between the two ends. In nucleotides, the CDR3 is TGTGCCAGCACCGAGAGGGGGAGCTCCTACGAGCAGTACTTC. The encoded protein is CASTERGSSYEQYF.

The chain couples TRBV15 to TRBJ2-1; 13 nucleotides agree with TRBD2. Looked up from germline, CDR1 is LNHNV and CDR2 is YYDKDF (reference sequence). The CDR3 has 18 residues. V shed 2 bases, J shed 7 bases, and the junction held 11 bases outside the gene matches. For the CDR3, the DNA is TGTGCCACCAGCAGATCCGTGTCGGGACTAGCGGGAAAAAATGAGCAGTTCTTC. Amino acid sequence: CATSRSVSGLAGKNEQFF. Full variable domain (missing parts from reference TRBV15 and TRBJ2-1): DAMVIQNPRYQVTQFGKPVTLSCSQTLNHNVMYWYQQKSSQAPKLLFHYYDKDFNNEADTPDNFQSRRPNTSFCFLDIRSPGLGDTAMYLCATSRSVSGLAGKNEQFFGPGTRLTVL.

The chain recombines TRBV5-1 with TRBJ1-2; maybe TRBD1 (5 bases). There are 15 residues in the CDR3. V was shortened by 0 bases and J by 4 bases, with 13 bases between the two germline ends. Germline V gene data show CDR1 as SGHRS and CDR2 as YFSETQ. CDR3 coding DNA: TGCGCCAGCAGCTTGGATCAGGTCGGGGGCTATGGCTACACCTTC. Translation gives CASSLDQVGGYGYTF.

The rearrangement joins TRBV2 to TRBJ2-3, with D possibly TRBD2 on 6 matching bases. The CDR3 covers 14 residues. Germline V lookup: CDR1 SNHLY, CDR2 FYNNEI. V lost 7 bases to trimming and J lost 0 bases, with 11 bases between them. The CDR3 coding sequence is TGTGCCAGCATGTCCGGGACTAGCACAGATACGCAGTATTTT. Protein sequence: CASMSGTSTDTQYF.

The chain uses TRBV5-1 and TRBJ1-5; TRBD1 is a possible D gene (6 bases). Germline V gives CDR1 SGHRS, CDR2 YFSETQ. V was pared by 4 bases and J by 7 bases, with 15 bases between. This CDR3 has 14 residues. The CDR3, as DNA: TGCGCCAGCAGCGCACAGGGAGGGAAGCAGCCCCAGCATTTT. Translated, it gives CASSAQGGKQPQHF.

This clone was observed at least ten times. The J gene is TRBJ1-4, the V gene TRBV11-2; D remains ambiguous. In germline, CDR1 is SGHAT, CDR2 FQNNGV. The length of the CDR3 is 16 residues. Trimming pared 4 bases from V and 3 bases from J, leaving 15 bases between. The CDR3 spells CASSSPGGMANEKLFF. The CDR3, as DNA: TGTGCCAGCAGCTCGCCCGGAGGGATGGCTAATGAAAAACTGTTTTTT.

The gene calls are TRBV5-4 and TRBJ2-3; maybe TRBD1 (5 bases). The CDR3 runs 15 residues. V dropped 4 bases and J dropped 1 base, with 13 bases sitting between them. Germline-derived CDR1 and CDR2 are SGHNT and YYREEE (reference sequence). CDR3 in DNA: TGTGCCAGCAGCCGATATAGGGGTGGCACAGATACGCAGTATTTT. It codes for CASSRYRGGTDTQYF.

This clone has a handful of counts. The chain recombines TRBV29-1 with TRBJ1-1; D call uncertain. V shed 7 bases and J shed 2 bases, with 17 bases lying between them. CDR1 and CDR2 from the germline V gene are SQVTM and ANQGSEA. This CDR3 has 14 residues. The CDR3 nucleotides are TGCAGCGCCAGACGGGGAAGTAGTAACACTGAAGCTTTCTTT. This encodes CSARRGSSNTEAFF.

The rearrangement joins TRBV6-5 to TRBJ2-6; 7 bases agree with TRBD1. This CDR3 spans 15 amino acids. Germline loops: CDR1 MNHEY, CDR2 SVGAGI. J gave up 0 bases and V 6 bases, and 2 bases lay outside the gene matches. CDR3 sequence reads: CASRRQGSGANVLTF. Written as DNA, the CDR3 is TGTGCCAGCAGGAGACAGGGCTCTGGGGCCAACGTCCTGACTTTC.

The chain employs TRBV5-4 and TRBJ1-3; a weak D match, TRBD1 (5 bases). Germline V gene sequence: CDR1 SGHNT, CDR2 YYREEE (reference sequence). V gave up 4 bases and J gave up 5 bases, with 7 bases separating them. The CDR3 spans 12 residues. The CDR3 nucleotides read TGTGCCAGCAGCCAGGACAGAAACACCATATATTTT. It encodes CASSQDRNTIYF.

The chain is built from TRBV6-2 or TRBV6-3 and TRBJ1-1; D gene ambiguous. V dropped 6 bases and J dropped 5 bases, with 10 bases sitting between them. CDR1 is MNHEY and CDR2 is SVGEGT in the germline V gene. CDR3 length: 12 residues. The CDR3: CASRPTGTEAFF. DNA for the CDR3: TGTGCCAGCAGACCTACGGGGACTGAAGCTTTCTTT.

The chain carries TRBV2 and TRBJ2-7; 9 bases agree with TRBD1. J was trimmed by 12 bases and V by 6 bases; bases with no gene match: 12. Germline loops: CDR1 SNHLY, CDR2 FYNNEI. This CDR3 spans 13 amino acids. As DNA, the CDR3 is TGTGCCAGCAGCCGCACCGGGACAGGGACCCTGTACTTC. As protein: CASSRTGTGTLYF.

This sequence joins TRBV28 and TRBJ1-1, with D tentatively TRBD1 (5 bases). V shed 4 bases and J shed 5 bases, with 17 bases lying between them. The V gene's germline CDR1 is MDHEN and CDR2 SYDVKM. The CDR3 covers 15 residues. The CDR3 DNA follows: TGTGCCAGCAGTTCCCCCGGCAGGGTGGGGACTGAAGCTTTCTTT. Amino acid sequence: CASSSPGRVGTEAFF.

This CDR3 reads CASRVTGANSYGYTF. The DNA of the CDR3 is TGCGCCAGCAGGGTGACAGGGGCTAATTCCTATGGCTACACCTTC. The gene calls are TRBV5-1 and TRBJ1-2, with TRBD1 matching 8 bases. J lost 4 bases, V lost 5 bases, and 10 bases had no gene match. The CDR3 contains 15 residues. CDR1 is SGHRS, CDR2 YFSETQ, per germline.

The chain recombines TRBV2 with TRBJ2-3; D gene unclear. The CDR3 has 11 residues. Germline CDR1 and CDR2: SNHLY and FYNNEI. Trimming left V 11 bases short and J 2 bases short, with 8 bases between. The CDR3 sequence is CAARSTDTQYF. In DNA form, the CDR3 reads TGTGCCGCCCGGTCCACAGATACGCAGTATTTT.

The chain is built from TRBV28 and TRBJ1-5; D remains unclear. The CDR3 extends over 13 amino acids. The ends were cut back, 4 bases at V and 4 bases at J, with 8 bases in the middle. From germline, CDR1 is MDHEN and CDR2 SYDVKM. The CDR3, as DNA: TGTGCCAGCAGTTCGCAGAGGAATCAGCCCCAGCATTTT. It translates to CASSSQRNQPQHF.

V and J are TRBV3-1 (or the pseudogene TRBV3-2) and TRBJ2-5, with 11 nucleotides matching TRBD2. The V gene end was trimmed by 3 bases and the J gene end by 2 bases; junction bases not matched to a gene: 5. This CDR3 has 16 amino acids. The germline V gene encodes CDR1 LGHDT and CDR2 YNNKEL (reference sequence). The CDR3, as DNA: TGTGCCAGCAGCCATAACCGACTAGCGGGGCAAGAGACCCAGTACTTC. Protein sequence: CASSHNRLAGQETQYF.

This clone is a singleton in its sample. This chain links TRBV9 with TRBJ2-4, with TRBD2 identical over 9 bases. Germline trimming cut 3 bases from V and 7 bases from J; bases unmatched to any gene: 11. Per the germline V gene, CDR1 is SGDLS and CDR2 is YYNGEE. The CDR3 totals 16 residues. Here the CDR3 reads CASSAVAGAPRNIQYF. The CDR3 region has the DNA TGTGCCAGCAGCGCCGTAGCGGGAGCCCCTAGGAACATTCAGTACTTC.

This sequence joins TRBV11-3 and TRBJ2-2; D unclear. Per germline, CDR1 SGHNT and CDR2 YENEEA. This CDR3 is built from 14 residues. V was clipped by 3 bases and J by 1 base, with 6 bases between them. CDR3 amino acids: CASSFQQNTGELFF. The CDR3 region has the DNA TGTGCCAGCAGCTTTCAACAGAACACCGGGGAGCTGTTTTTT.

V gene TRBV25-1 combines with J gene TRBJ2-5; D may be TRBD1 (5 bases). Trimming took 0 bases from V and 5 from J, leaving 13 bases between them. This CDR3 has 15 residues. The V gene's germline CDR1 is MGHDK and CDR2 SYGVNS. CDR3 region: CASSEYKGAWETQYF. CDR3 nucleotides: TGTGCCAGCAGTGAATATAAAGGGGCGTGGGAGACCCAGTACTTC.